Below are 27 T cell receptor beta chains sequenced from a single sample in a study of CD8+CD57+ T cells in acquired aplastic anemia. In patients chosen for sequencing, flow cytometry had shown CD8+CD57+ cell expansion. Profiling that covered TCR beta VDJ and CDR3 relied on genomic DNA as its template. Each CDR3 protein is one row after TCRdb ran MiXCR on the reads. The table lists about 58,000 distinct CDR3 sequences, around 60% of them singletons. The sequenced sample consisted of sorted CD4+, CD8+, or CD8+CD57+ T cells (not recorded which) from PBMCs. The receptors were sampled from a human donor with aplastic anemia.

The chain uses TRBV19 and TRBJ2-1; 10 bases match TRBD1. The germline gives CDR1 LNHDA, CDR2 SQIVND (reference sequence). The CDR3 loop spans 14 amino acids. Germline trimming cut 11 bases from V and 3 bases from J; bases unmatched to any gene: 7. CDR3 residues: CAAKGTGDYNEQFF. The CDR3 DNA sequence: TGTGCCGCCAAGGGGACAGGGGACTACAATGAGCAGTTCTTC.

The CDR3 DNA is TGTGCCACCCAAGGGGGCCCTGGGAGCGGCTACACCTTC. As protein: CATQGGPGSGYTF. The chain links TRBV2 to TRBJ1-2; TRBD1 agrees at 7 bases. There are 13 residues in the CDR3. Germline V gene data show CDR1 as SNHLY and CDR2 as FYNNEI. V lost 10 bases and J lost 8; bases outside the gene matches: 13.

This clonotype has more than one count but fewer than ten. The chain is built from TRBV12-3 or TRBV12-4 and TRBJ1-1; maybe TRBD1 (6 bases). CDR3 size: 13 residues. V was pared by 5 bases and J by 1 base, with 8 bases between. This CDR3 reads CASSRTANTEAFF. The CDR3 nucleotides are TGTGCCAGCAGTCGGACAGCGAACACTGAAGCTTTCTTT.

This clonotype has only one observation. V is TRBV10-1 and J is TRBJ2-1; 12 bases are a match to TRBD2. The V and J ends lost 2 bases and 7 bases, in that order; junction bases with no gene match: 12. Germline lookup yields CDR1 WNHNN and CDR2 SYGVQD (reference sequence). The CDR3 runs to 18 residues. In DNA, the CDR3 is TGCGCCAGCAGTGAGATCAGACTAGCGGGGGACCCATGGAATGAGCAGTTCTTC. Protein product: CASSEIRLAGDPWNEQFF.

Comment on this clonotype: Relative to the germline gene, one junction end is altered; a read error may explain this. The chain has TRBV7-8 and TRBJ2-7, with 7 nucleotides matching TRBD2. CDR3 length equals 13 residues. Germline V gene sequence: CDR1 SGHVS, CDR2 FQNEAQ. The CDR3 sequence: CASSVAGSYEQYF. Written as DNA, the CDR3 is TGTGCCAGCAGCGTAGCGGGCTCCTACGAGCAGTACTTC. The whole variable domain, filled in from reference TRBV7-8 and TRBJ2-7, reads GAGVSQSPRYKVAKRGQDVALRCDPISGHVSLFWYQQALGQGPEFLTYFQNEAQLDKSGLPSDRFFAERPEGSVSTLKIQRTQQEDSAVYLCASSVAGSYEQYFGPGTRLTVT.

This clonotype was observed a few times. This clone may be a read error of a much larger clone one base away. This sequence joins TRBV6-1 and TRBJ1-3; D call uncertain. Germline CDR1 MNHNS, CDR2 SASEGT. The CDR3 length is 16 residues. In nucleotides, the CDR3 is TGTCCCAGCAGTGAACCTGATGAGGTTAATAGAAACACCATATATTTT. It encodes CPSSEPDEVNRNTIYF.

The chain uses TRBV25-1 and TRBJ2-7, with TRBD1 matching 9 bases. The CDR3 consists of 14 residues. Germline assignment: CDR1 MGHDK and CDR2 SYGVNS. J gave up 3 bases and V 6 bases, and 6 bases lay outside the gene matches. The CDR3 loop is CASREQGALYEQYF. The CDR3 nucleotides read TGTGCCAGCAGAGAACAGGGGGCCCTCTACGAGCAGTACTTC.

This chain joins TRBV2 and TRBJ1-2; D unclear. V was pared by 3 bases and J by 7 bases, with 15 bases between. From germline, CDR1 is SNHLY and CDR2 FYNNEI. The CDR3 contains 14 residues. DNA for the CDR3: TGTGCCAGCAGTGACGTGACCCCCGCAAGTGGCTACACCTTC. Translation: CASSDVTPASGYTF.

This clonotype came up a few times. A much more abundant neighbour one base away suggests this may be a read error. This chain uses TRBV13 with TRBJ2-1, with 9 bases fitting TRBD2. Looked up from germline, CDR1 is PRHDT and CDR2 is FYEKMQ (reference sequence). The CDR3 totals 16 residues. Trimming took 8 bases from V and 1 from J; bases not matched to a gene: 9. The CDR3 region has the DNA TGTGCCAGCGGTGATGGCGGGGGGGCGTCCTACAATGAGCAGTTCTTC. Its protein product is CASGDGGGASYNEQFF.

This chain joins TRBV24-1 and TRBJ2-1, with D unclear. This CDR3 comprises 13 residues. Germline CDR1 is KGHDR and CDR2 is SFDVKD. V was cut by 0 bases and J by 5 bases, with 4 bases left in between. The CDR3 bases are TGTGCCACCAGTGATTTGCGAAACAATGAGCAGTTCTTC. It codes for CATSDLRNNEQFF.

The chain is built from TRBV2 and TRBJ1-6; D may be TRBD1 (5 bases). Germline lookup yields CDR1 SNHLY and CDR2 FYNNEI. Trimming removed 3 bases at V and 7 bases at J, with 13 bases between. The length of the CDR3 is 15 residues. The CDR3 DNA is TGTGCCAGCAGTGAGCAGGGTTTCACGAATTCACCCCTCCACTTT. It encodes CASSEQGFTNSPLHF.

The chain has TRBV2 and TRBJ2-5; 7 bases agree with TRBD1. V shed 10 bases and J 5 bases; nucleotides not matched to a gene: 7. The CDR3 is 12 amino acids. Germline lookup yields CDR1 SNHLY and CDR2 FYNNEI. The CDR3 bases are TGTGCCATCCTTGACAGGGAGGAGACCCAGTACTTC. This encodes CAILDREETQYF.

This clonotype occurred many times. At one boundary the junction diverges from the germline segment, which might be a read error. This sequence joins TRBV6-2 or TRBV6-3 and TRBJ2-5; no reliable D call. The CDR3 consists of 10 residues. CDR1 is MNHEY and CDR2 is SVGEGT in the germline V gene. Here the CDR3 DNA reads TGTGCCACCCTACAAGGGACCCAGTACTTC. Translated, it gives CATLQGTQYF.

This rearrangement joins TRBV4-1 to TRBJ1-3; unclear D gene. Germline V lookup: CDR1 MGHRA, CDR2 YSYEKL. V was cut by 8 bases and J by 4 bases, with 12 bases left in between. This CDR3 contains 13 residues. The CDR3 DNA sequence: TGCGCCAGCGGGGTGGGCGGAGGAAACACCATATATTTT. It is translated as CASGVGGGNTIYF.

This clonotype occurred many times. The chain uses TRBV12-3 or TRBV12-4 and TRBJ2-1; TRBD2 matches at 8 bases. The CDR3 is 13 amino acids. V gave up 5 bases and J gave up 7 bases; unmatched junction bases: 4. The CDR3 nucleotides are TGTGCCAGCAGTAGTTCTAGCGGGAATGAGCAGTTCTTC. Translation gives CASSSSSGNEQFF.

This clonotype occurred many times. CDR3 protein: CASSPLAGGPHEQFF. CDR3 nucleotide sequence: TGTGCCAGCAGCCCTCTAGCGGGGGGGCCGCATGAGCAGTTCTTC. V gene TRBV11-2 combines with J gene TRBJ2-1, with 12 bases identical to TRBD2. The V segment lost 5 bases and the J segment 8 bases; nucleotides outside the gene matches: 7. Germline values: CDR1 SGHAT, CDR2 FQNNGV. This CDR3 comprises 15 residues.

This clonotype occurred once. This sequence joins TRBV10-3 and TRBJ1-5; a possible D gene is TRBD1 (6 bases). The ends were cut back, 7 bases at V and 1 base at J, with 8 bases in the middle. This CDR3 contains 13 residues. CDR1 and CDR2 (germline): ENHRY, SYGVKD. In nucleotides, the CDR3 is TGTGCCATCAACAGGGACAGCAATCAGCCCCAGCATTTT. This gives the protein CAINRDSNQPQHF.

This clonotype was seen many times. V and J are TRBV4-3 and TRBJ1-3; D gene unclear. This CDR3 has 17 residues. CDR1 LGHNA and CDR2 YSLEER come from the germline V gene. V dropped 0 bases and J dropped 0 bases, with 12 bases sitting between them. In nucleotides, the CDR3 is TGCGCCAGCAGCCAAGATTCGATAAGTATCTCTGGAAACACCATATATTTT. It yields the protein CASSQDSISISGNTIYF.

This clonotype has more than one count but fewer than ten. This chain joins TRBV15 and TRBJ2-5; 13 nucleotides match TRBD2. Germline V gene lookup returns CDR1 LNHNV and CDR2 YYDKDF (reference sequence). The CDR3 spans 16 residues. Unmatched junction bases numbered 5, after V lost 5 bases and J lost 2 bases. As DNA, the CDR3 is TGTGCCACCAGCGGAAGGACTAGCGGGGGTCAAGAGACCCAGTACTTC. Protein product: CATSGRTSGGQETQYF.

The chain links TRBV10-3 to TRBJ2-5, with D perhaps matching TRBD2 (7 bases). V shed 7 bases and J shed 7 bases, with 22 bases lying between them. Looked up from germline, CDR1 is ENHRY and CDR2 is SYGVKD. The CDR3 contains 15 residues. The CDR3 sequence is CAITPREGQGGTQYF. As DNA, the CDR3 is TGTGCCATCACACCAAGGGAGGGCCAAGGGGGGACCCAGTACTTC.

The chain carries TRBV7-9 and TRBJ1-1; D remains unclear. CDR1 and CDR2 (germline): SEHNR, FQNEAQ (reference sequence). CDR3 size: 15 residues. Trimming pared 6 bases from V and 6 bases from J, leaving 20 bases between. CDR3: CASRDTGQVAPEAFF. The CDR3 nucleotides are TGTGCCAGCAGGGATACCGGGCAGGTCGCTCCTGAAGCTTTCTTT.

J is TRBJ1-4 and V is TRBV11-2; D perhaps matches TRBD1 (6 bases). Trimming cost V 4 bases and J 4 bases, with 16 bases left between them. Germline-derived CDR1 and CDR2 are SGHAT and FQNNGV. The CDR3 consists of 16 residues. CDR3 DNA: TGTGCCAGCAGCTATAATGGACAGTCCTATAATGAAAAACTGTTTTTT. Its translation: CASSYNGQSYNEKLFF.

This clonotype is categorized as medium-sized. CDR3 sequence: CASTRRLGKEGEQYF. The CDR3 DNA sequence: TGTGCCAGCACACGCAGGCTGGGGAAAGAGGGCGAGCAGTACTTC. This sequence joins TRBV2 and TRBJ2-7, with D perhaps TRBD2 (5 bases). V lost 7 bases and J lost 6, with 22 bases in between. Germline CDR1 reads SNHLY; CDR2 reads FYNNEI. The CDR3 is 15 amino acids.

The V and J genes are TRBV10-2 and TRBJ1-2; the D gene is possibly TRBD1 (5 bases). The CDR3 is 16 amino acids. Germline V gives CDR1 WSHSY, CDR2 SAAADI. V was clipped by 8 bases and J by 4 bases, with 23 bases between them. The CDR3 DNA reads TGCGCCAGCCGGGATGGGGGAATTTCTTATACCTATGGCTACACCTTC. Encoded protein: CASRDGGISYTYGYTF.

The J gene is TRBJ2-3, the V gene TRBV20-1, with 8 bases matching TRBD1. Germline values: CDR1 DFQATT, CDR2 SNEGSKA (reference sequence). The V segment lost 6 bases and the J segment 2 bases; nucleotides outside the gene matches: 13. This CDR3 is 16 amino acids long. The CDR3 nucleotides read TGCAGTGCGTCGACAGGGGACCAACCAGTCACAGATACGCAGTATTTT. Its translation: CSASTGDQPVTDTQYF.

The table lists this clonotype with many counts. The J gene is TRBJ2-2, the V gene TRBV2; weak D call: TRBD1 (6 bases). Per germline, CDR1 SNHLY and CDR2 FYNNEI. This CDR3 region has 14 residues. Trimming removed 3 bases from V and 7 bases from J, with 12 bases in between. The CDR3 DNA reads TGTGCCAGCAGTGACAGGGGTGGAGACGGGGAGCTGTTTTTT. This gives the protein CASSDRGGDGELFF. Using reference TRBV2 and TRBJ2-2 for the parts outside the CDR3, the full variable domain is EPEVTQTPSHQVTQMGQEVILRCVPISNHLYFYWYRQILGQKVEFLVSFYNNEISEKSEIFDDQFSVERPDGSNFTLKIRSTKLEDSAMYFCASSDRGGDGELFFGEGSRLTVL.

This clonotype is labeled as medium-sized. The rearrangement links TRBV24-1 to TRBJ1-5; 8 positions match TRBD1. The CDR3 extends over 14 amino acids. J gave up 6 bases and V 5 bases, and 5 bases lay outside the gene matches. The germline V gene encodes CDR1 KGHDR and CDR2 SFDVKD. This chain's CDR3 is CATSGTGYSQPQHF. CDR3 sequence (DNA): TGTGCCACCAGTGGGACAGGGTACAGTCAGCCCCAGCATTTT.